This T cell receptor beta chain derives from a study of blood T cell repertoires in COVID-19. Under the authors' procedure: Reference gene primers were amplified, and this amplification served to estimate nucleated cell counts. The table came from immunoSEQ multiplex PCR; TCRdb's copy has only in-frame clones and leaves some out. V, J and clone size are taken as reported in that table, and D and trimming were inferred from the DNA itself. The repertoire has some 64,000 clones, more than 60% of them found once; the top ten carry roughly 5.4%. The germline V gene encodes CDR1 SGHRS and CDR2 YFSETQ. This CDR3 comprises 15 residues. Deletions cut 0 bases from V and 6 bases from J, with 15 bases between.

This receptor was obtained from a human donor in a cohort sampled during active COVID-19. Sequenced sample: peripheral blood. The chain has TRBV5-1 and TRBJ1-1; unclear D gene. The CDR3 reads CASSLGRVLGSEAFF. The CDR3 nucleotides are TGCGCCAGCAGCTTGGGGCGGGTGCTCGGGTCTGAAGCTTTCTTT.